This entry is about one T cell receptor (beta chain). The data are from a study of blood T cell repertoires in COVID-19. Study-level information: Researchers got acute and convalescent COVID-19 samples from the United States, Italy and Spain.

The CDR3 has 14 residues. Germline lookup yields CDR1 SGHDN and CDR2 FVKESK. Trimming took 5 bases from V and 3 from J, leaving 10 bases between them. Original handling: Nucleated cell number was recorded as an estimate derived from reference gene primer amplification. The assay was immunoSEQ multiplex PCR, and TCRdb's table has in-frame clones only and misses some. V, J and clone size reflect that table, while D and trimming were determined from the DNA. The table lists fewer than 350,000 clones, 85% to 95% of them singletons. Sequenced input: PBMCs or T cells enriched from blood (not recorded which). The TCR was taken from a man aged 35 to 55 who had been exposed to COVID-19. The chain couples TRBV14 to TRBJ2-2; D is perhaps TRBD2 (6 bases). For the CDR3, the DNA is TGTGCCAGCAGCGGCGGACTATACACCGGGGAGCTGTTTTTT. It encodes CASSGGLYTGELFF.